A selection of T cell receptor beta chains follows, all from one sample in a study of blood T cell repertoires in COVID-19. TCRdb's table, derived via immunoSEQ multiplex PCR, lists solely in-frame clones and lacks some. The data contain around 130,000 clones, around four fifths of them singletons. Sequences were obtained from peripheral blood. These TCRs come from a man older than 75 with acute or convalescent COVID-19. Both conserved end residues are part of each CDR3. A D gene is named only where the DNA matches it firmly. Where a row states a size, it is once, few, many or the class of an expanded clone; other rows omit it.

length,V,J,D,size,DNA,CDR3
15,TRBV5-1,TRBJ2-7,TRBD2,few,TGCGCCAGCAGCTTAACAGCGGGGGGTTCCTACGAGCAGTACTTC,CASSLTAGGSYEQYF
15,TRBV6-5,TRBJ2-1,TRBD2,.,TGTGCCAGCAGTTACGGGAGCGGGGGGGGAAATGAGCAGTTCTTC,CASSYGSGGGNEQFF
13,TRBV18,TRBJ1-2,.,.,TGTGCCAGCTCACCGGACGGGGAGTTCGGCTACACCTTC,CASSPDGEFGYTF
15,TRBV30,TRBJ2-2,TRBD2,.,TGTGCCTGCCCAAGCGGGGGGGTGAAGCCCGGGGAGCTGTTTTTT,CACPSGGVKPGELFF
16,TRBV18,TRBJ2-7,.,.,TGTGCCAGCTCACCACAGGGGCCCTCCCAGAGCTACGAGCAGTACTTC,CASSPQGPSQSYEQYF
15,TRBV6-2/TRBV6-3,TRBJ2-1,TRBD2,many,TGTGCCAGCAGTTACGGTCGGGGGGGCTACAATGAGCAGTTCTTC,CASSYGRGGYNEQFF
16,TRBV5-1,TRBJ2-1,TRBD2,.,TGCGCCAGCAGCTTGGTGGGACTAGTTATGGGGGTTGAGCAGTTCTTC,CASSLVGLVMGVEQFF
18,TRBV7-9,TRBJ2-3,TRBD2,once,TGTGCCAGCAGCTTGGCTAGACTAGCGGGGGGGCGAACAGATACGCAGTATTTT,CASSLARLAGGRTDTQYF
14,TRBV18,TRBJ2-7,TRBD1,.,TGTGCCAGCTCACCAACAGGGGGTTCGTACGAGCAGTACTTC,CASSPTGGSYEQYF
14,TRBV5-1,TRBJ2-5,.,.,TGCGCCAGCAGCTTGGCGCGCAGAGGAGAGACCCAGTACTTC,CASSLARRGETQYF
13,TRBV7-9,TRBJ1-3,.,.,TGTGCCAGCAGCTTAAGTGGGCTTGACACCATATATTTT,CASSLSGLDTIYF